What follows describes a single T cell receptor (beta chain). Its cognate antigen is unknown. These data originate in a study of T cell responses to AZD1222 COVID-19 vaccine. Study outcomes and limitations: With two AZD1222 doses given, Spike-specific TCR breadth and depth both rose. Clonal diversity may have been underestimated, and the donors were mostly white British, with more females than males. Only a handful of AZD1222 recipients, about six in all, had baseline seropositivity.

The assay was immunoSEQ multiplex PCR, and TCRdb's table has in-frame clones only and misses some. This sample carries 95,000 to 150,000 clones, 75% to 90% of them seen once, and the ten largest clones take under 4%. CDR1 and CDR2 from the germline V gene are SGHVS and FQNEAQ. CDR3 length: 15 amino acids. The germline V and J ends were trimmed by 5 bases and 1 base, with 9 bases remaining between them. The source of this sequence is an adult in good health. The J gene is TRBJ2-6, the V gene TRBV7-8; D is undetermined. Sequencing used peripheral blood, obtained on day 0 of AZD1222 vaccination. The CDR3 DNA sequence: TGTGCCAGCAGCGTCGCCCCGTCTGGGGCCAACGTCCTGACTTTC. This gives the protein CASSVAPSGANVLTF.